The 18 T cell receptor beta chains below come from one sample, sequenced in a study of CD8 T cells in Susac syndrome. The RNA, about 0.45 to 1 ug, was put through reverse transcription using random hexamers. TCRdb reprocessed the immunoSEQ multiplex PCR reads with MiXCR, giving one entry per CDR3 protein. The data show 170,000 or so distinct CDR3 sequences, 90% to 95% seen once. The sequencing input was CD8+ T cells from PBMCs. These TCRs come from a human donor with multiple sclerosis.

The V and J genes are TRBV5-6 and TRBJ2-1; 10 positions agree with TRBD1. Germline CDR1 reads SGHDT; CDR2 reads YYEEEE. With 3 bases clipped from V and 4 bases from J, the junction kept 10 bases outside the gene matches. The length of the CDR3 is 17 residues. CDR3: CASSWGTGTGAYNEQFF. CDR3 bases: TGTGCCAGCAGCTGGGGCACCGGGACAGGGGCGTACAATGAGCAGTTCTTC.

The chain combines TRBV5-1 with TRBJ2-2; D remains ambiguous. The CDR3 loop spans 16 amino acids. In germline, CDR1 is SGHRS, CDR2 YFSETQ. V was cut by 0 bases and J by 1 base, with 10 bases left in between. The CDR3 spells CASSLVGPVNTGELFF. DNA of the CDR3: TGCGCCAGCAGCTTGGTAGGACCAGTGAACACCGGGGAGCTGTTTTTT.

In DNA, the CDR3 is TGTGCCAGCAGTTCCCCGACAGGGAATCTCTACGAGCAGTACTTC. As protein: CASSSPTGNLYEQYF. The chain employs TRBV28 and TRBJ2-7; 7 nucleotides align to TRBD1. With V trimmed by 4 bases and J by 3 bases, 9 bases remained unmatched. The germline V gene has CDR1 MDHEN and CDR2 SYDVKM. This CDR3 is 15 amino acids long.

The rearrangement uses TRBV10-3 and TRBJ2-1; 10 nucleotides agree with TRBD1. CDR3 length equals 14 residues. V trimming: 6 bases; J trimming: 5 bases; junction bases outside the gene matches: 4. Germline loops: CDR1 ENHRY, CDR2 SYGVKD. CDR3 loop: CAIRDRGQNNEQFF. CDR3 nucleotide sequence: TGTGCCATCAGAGACAGGGGGCAAAACAATGAGCAGTTCTTC.

The chain uses TRBV30 and TRBJ2-3; TRBD2 matches at 11 bases. Germline CDR1 GTSNPN, CDR2 SVGIG (reference sequence). The V and J ends lost 0 bases and 4 bases, in that order; junction bases with no gene match: 6. The CDR3 contains 16 residues. In DNA, the CDR3 is TGTGCCTGGAGTGTACTCACTAGCGGGAGTTCAGATACGCAGTATTTT. The encoded protein is CAWSVLTSGSSDTQYF.

The genes are TRBV7-9 and TRBJ1-2, with 8 positions matching TRBD1. V lost 2 bases, J lost 4 bases, and 6 bases stayed unmatched. Germline-derived CDR1 and CDR2 are SEHNR and FQNEAQ (reference sequence). This CDR3 contains 15 residues. The CDR3 coding sequence is TGTGCCAGCAGCTTACCCCGGGACAGGCTCTATGGCTACACCTTC. Amino acid sequence: CASSLPRDRLYGYTF. The full variable domain, with the rest looked up from reference TRBV7-9 and TRBJ1-2, is DTGVSQNPRHKITKRGQNVTFRCDPISEHNRLYWYRQTLGQGPEFLTYFQNEAQLEKSRLLSDRFSAERPKGSFSTLEIQRTEQGDSAMYLCASSLPRDRLYGYTFGSGTRLTVV.

The V call is TRBV5-4, the J call TRBJ2-7, with D possibly being TRBD1 (5 bases). CDR1 and CDR2 from the germline V gene are SGHNT and YYREEE (reference sequence). With 4 bases removed from V and 2 bases from J, the gap between germline ends came to 13 bases. The CDR3 has 14 amino acids. This CDR3 reads CASSDGQSPYEQYF. The CDR3 coding sequence is TGTGCCAGCAGCGACGGACAAAGCCCCTACGAGCAGTACTTC.

The rearrangement links TRBV10-3 to TRBJ2-7; 7 bases map to TRBD1. J was trimmed by 4 bases and V by 0 bases; bases with no gene match: 3. Germline V gene lookup returns CDR1 ENHRY and CDR2 SYGVKD. The CDR3 runs 14 residues. The CDR3 here is CAISESTGPYEQYF. The CDR3 DNA follows: TGTGCCATCAGTGAGTCGACAGGGCCATACGAGCAGTACTTC.

The J gene is TRBJ2-2, the V gene TRBV27; D uncertain. The V end was cut by 1 base, the J end by 1 base, with 7 bases between. CDR3 length: 15 amino acids. The germline V gene has CDR1 MNHEY and CDR2 SMNVEV (reference sequence). The DNA of the CDR3 is TGTGCCAGCAGTTTATTCCCGGTGAACACCGGGGAGCTGTTTTTT. This encodes CASSLFPVNTGELFF.

This chain links TRBV6-5 with TRBJ2-7, with a tentative D call TRBD1 (5 bases). V was pared by 7 bases and J by 6 bases, with 10 bases between. The CDR3 loop spans 11 amino acids. The germline gives CDR1 MNHEY, CDR2 SVGAGI. The CDR3 loop is CASTERGEQYF. CDR3 nucleotide sequence: TGTGCCAGCACCGAAAGGGGCGAGCAGTACTTC.

CDR3 coding DNA: TGCAGCGTCGGTGGACAGGGAGGCACCGGGGAGCTGTTTTTT. Its protein product is CSVGGQGGTGELFF. This chain links TRBV29-1 with TRBJ2-2; TRBD1 agrees at 8 bases. This CDR3 has 14 residues. Germline CDR1 is SQVTM and CDR2 is ANQGSEA. J lost 4 bases, V lost 6 bases, and 7 bases had no gene match.

The CDR3 loop is CASGTLGNEQFF. The CDR3 bases are TGTGCCAGCGGGACCTTGGGGAATGAGCAGTTCTTC. This chain links TRBV9 with TRBJ2-1; the D gene could be TRBD1 or TRBD2 (5 bases each). The length of the CDR3 is 12 residues. Germline CDR1 reads SGDLS; CDR2 reads YYNGEE. The ends were cut back, 7 bases at V and 7 bases at J, with 12 bases in the middle.

The chain combines TRBV5-5 with TRBJ1-1; no clear D. The CDR3 has 15 amino acids. Trimming removed 4 bases from V and 2 bases from J, with 15 bases in between. The germline V gene encodes CDR1 SGHKS and CDR2 YYEKEE (reference sequence). The CDR3 sequence: CASSRSAIYNTEAFF. CDR3 DNA: TGTGCCAGCAGCCGCTCAGCGATATACAACACTGAAGCTTTCTTT. Supplemented by reference TRBV5-5 and TRBJ1-1, the full variable domain reads DAGVTQSPTHLIKTRGQQVTLRCSPISGHKSVSWYQQVLGQGPQFIFQYYEKEERGRGNFPDRFSARQFPNYSSELNVNALLLGDSALYLCASSRSAIYNTEAFFGQGTRLTVV.

The CDR3 spells CASSPPNGGIYNEQFF. The CDR3 nucleotides read TGTGCCAGCAGCCCTCCGAACGGGGGGATTTACAATGAGCAGTTCTTC. The genes are TRBV3-1 and TRBJ2-1, with 7 bases lining up with TRBD2. The CDR3 runs 16 residues. Germline V lookup: CDR1 LGHDT, CDR2 YNNKEL (reference sequence). V was pared by 4 bases and J by 4 bases, with 10 bases of the junction left unmatched.

The CDR3 is CASSGGTGVGNEQFF. As DNA, the CDR3 is TGTGCCAGCAGCGGAGGGACAGGGGTAGGTAATGAGCAGTTCTTC. The chain employs TRBV9 and TRBJ2-1; 10 nucleotides agree with TRBD1. With V trimmed by 3 bases and J by 7 bases, 7 bases remained unmatched. The CDR3 consists of 15 residues. In germline, CDR1 is SGDLS, CDR2 YYNGEE.

The V and J genes are TRBV6-6 and TRBJ2-7; a weak D match, TRBD2 (5 bases). V was cut by 4 bases and J by 3 bases, with 10 bases left in between. The CDR3 loop spans 13 amino acids. CDR1 MNHNY and CDR2 SVGAGI come from the germline V gene (reference sequence). The DNA of the CDR3 is TGTGCCAGCAGTTGGTGGAGGTTCTACGAGCAGTACTTC. It translates to CASSWWRFYEQYF.

The gene calls are TRBV20-1 and TRBJ2-1, with 11 bases fitting TRBD2. The J segment lost 10 bases and the V segment lost 3 bases, leaving 8 bases of the junction unmatched. The CDR3 is 14 amino acids. CDR1 is DFQATT, CDR2 SNEGSKA, per germline (reference sequence). DNA of the CDR3: TGCAGTGCTAGGCAACTAGCGGGAGTTGAAGAGCAGTTCTTC. It encodes CSARQLAGVEEQFF.

The V gene is TRBV30, the J gene TRBJ2-7; D gene ambiguous. Trimming cost V 2 bases and J 3 bases, with 5 bases left between them. Germline CDR1 is GTSNPN and CDR2 is SVGIG (reference sequence). There are 11 residues in the CDR3. DNA of the CDR3: TGTGCCTGGAGTCCTCGCTACGAGCAGTACTTC. Translated: CAWSPRYEQYF.